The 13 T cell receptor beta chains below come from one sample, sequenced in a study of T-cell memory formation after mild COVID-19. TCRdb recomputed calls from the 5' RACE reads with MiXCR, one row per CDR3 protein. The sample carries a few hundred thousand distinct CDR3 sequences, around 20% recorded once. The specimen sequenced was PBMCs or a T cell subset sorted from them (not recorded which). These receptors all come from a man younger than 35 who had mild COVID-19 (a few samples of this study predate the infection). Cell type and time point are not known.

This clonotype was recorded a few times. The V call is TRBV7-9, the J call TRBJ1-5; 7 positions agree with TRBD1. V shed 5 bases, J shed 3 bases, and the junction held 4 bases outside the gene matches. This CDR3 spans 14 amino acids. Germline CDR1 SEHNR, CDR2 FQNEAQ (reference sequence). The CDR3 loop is CASSRTGLNQPQHF. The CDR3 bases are TGTGCCAGCAGCCGGACAGGTCTCAATCAGCCCCAGCATTTT.

As DNA, the CDR3 is TGTGCCAGCAGTTACTCAAGCAGGTTGGATGAGCAGTTCTTC. It specifies CASSYSSRLDEQFF. The rearrangement links TRBV6-5 to TRBJ2-1; D is ambiguous. Germline-derived CDR1 and CDR2 are MNHEY and SVGAGI. The CDR3 spans 14 residues. Trimming cost V 0 bases and J 8 bases, with 11 bases left between them.

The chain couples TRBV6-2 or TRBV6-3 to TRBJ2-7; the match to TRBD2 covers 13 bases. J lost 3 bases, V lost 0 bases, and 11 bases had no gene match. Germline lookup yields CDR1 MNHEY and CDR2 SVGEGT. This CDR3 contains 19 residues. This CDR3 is CASSYSPALTSGGFYEQYF. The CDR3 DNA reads TGTGCCAGCAGTTACTCTCCCGCCCTGACTAGCGGGGGGTTCTACGAGCAGTACTTC.

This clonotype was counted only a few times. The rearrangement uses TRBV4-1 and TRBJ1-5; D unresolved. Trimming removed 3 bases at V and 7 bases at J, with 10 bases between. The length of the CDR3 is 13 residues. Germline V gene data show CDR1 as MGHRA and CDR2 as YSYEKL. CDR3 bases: TGCGCCAGCAGCCATAACACGGGGCAGCCCCAGCATTTT. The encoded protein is CASSHNTGQPQHF.

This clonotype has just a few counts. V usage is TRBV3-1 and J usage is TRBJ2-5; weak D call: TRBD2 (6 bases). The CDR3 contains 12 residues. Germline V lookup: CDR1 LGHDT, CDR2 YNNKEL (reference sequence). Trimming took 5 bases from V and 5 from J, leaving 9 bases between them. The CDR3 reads CASSGGVETQYF. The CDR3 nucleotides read TGTGCCAGCAGCGGCGGGGTGGAGACCCAGTACTTC.

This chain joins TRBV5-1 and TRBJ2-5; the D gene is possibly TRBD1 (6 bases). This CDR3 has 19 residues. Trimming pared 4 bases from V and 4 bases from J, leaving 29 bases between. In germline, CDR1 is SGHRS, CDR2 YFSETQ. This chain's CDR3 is CASSDPKSGRTQGGETQYF. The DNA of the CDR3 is TGCGCCAGCAGCGATCCAAAGAGCGGCCGAACCCAAGGGGGAGAGACCCAGTACTTC.

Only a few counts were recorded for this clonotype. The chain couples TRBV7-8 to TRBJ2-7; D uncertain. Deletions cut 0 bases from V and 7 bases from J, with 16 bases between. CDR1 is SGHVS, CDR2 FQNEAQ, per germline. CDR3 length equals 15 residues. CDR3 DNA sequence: TGTGCCAGCAGCTTAGCCTCGGGTCCCAGAGGAGAGCAGTACGTC. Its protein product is CASSLASGPRGEQYV.

This chain's CDR3 is CASSSNLGLGEDTQYF. The CDR3 DNA follows: TGTGCCAGCAGCTCAAACCTCGGACTAGGAGAAGATACGCAGTATTTT. This chain uses TRBV11-1 with TRBJ2-3; 7 bases line up with TRBD2. The ends lost 4 bases at V and 5 bases at J; junction bases unmatched: 12. The germline gives CDR1 SGHAT, CDR2 FQDESV (reference sequence). The CDR3 loop spans 16 amino acids.

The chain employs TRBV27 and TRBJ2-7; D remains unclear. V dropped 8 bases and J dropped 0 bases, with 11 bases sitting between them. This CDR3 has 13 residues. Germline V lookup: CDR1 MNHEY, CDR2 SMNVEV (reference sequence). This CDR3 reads CASATVSSYEQYF. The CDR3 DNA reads TGTGCCAGCGCGACTGTAAGCTCCTACGAGCAGTACTTC.

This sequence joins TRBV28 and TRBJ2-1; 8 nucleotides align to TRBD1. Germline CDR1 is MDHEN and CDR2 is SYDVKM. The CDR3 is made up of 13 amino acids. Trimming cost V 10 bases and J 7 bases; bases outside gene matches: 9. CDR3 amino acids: CATDRGTRNEQFF. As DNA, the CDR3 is TGTGCCACCGACAGGGGAACGAGGAATGAGCAGTTCTTC. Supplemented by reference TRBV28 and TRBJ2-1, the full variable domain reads DVKVTQSSRYLVKRTGEKVFLECVQDMDHENMFWYRQDPGLGLRLIYFSYDVKMKEKGDIPEGYSVSREKKERFSLILESASTNQTSMYLCATDRGTRNEQFFGPGTRLTVL.

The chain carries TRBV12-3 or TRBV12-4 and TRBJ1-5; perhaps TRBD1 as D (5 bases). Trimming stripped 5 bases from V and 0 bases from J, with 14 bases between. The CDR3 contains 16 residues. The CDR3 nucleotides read TGTGCCAGCAGTCCAAGGACAAGCCTTAGCAATCAGCCCCAGCATTTT. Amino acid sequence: CASSPRTSLSNQPQHF.

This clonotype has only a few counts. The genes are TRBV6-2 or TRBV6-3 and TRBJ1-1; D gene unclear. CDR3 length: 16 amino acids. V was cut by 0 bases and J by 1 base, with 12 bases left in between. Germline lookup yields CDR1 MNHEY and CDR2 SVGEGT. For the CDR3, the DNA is TGTGCCAGCAGTTACTCGATTACAGCACAGAACACTGAAGCTTTCTTT. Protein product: CASSYSITAQNTEAFF.

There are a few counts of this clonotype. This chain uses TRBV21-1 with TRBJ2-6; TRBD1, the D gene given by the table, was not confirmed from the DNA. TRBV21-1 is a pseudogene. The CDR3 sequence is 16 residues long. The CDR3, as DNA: TGTGCCGGGGGGCGGGACAGGTCGACTGGGGCCAACGTCCTGACTTTC. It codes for CAGGRDRSTGANVLTF.